This T cell receptor (beta chain) was sequenced during a study of control samples from healthy donors and cancer patients. The CDR3 is 15 residues long. The germline V gene encodes CDR1 SGHDT and CDR2 YYEEEE. Trimming removed 2 bases from V and 1 base from J, with 12 bases in between. Data came from immunoSEQ multiplex PCR; TCRdb stores just in-frame clones and leaves some out. This sample carries 150,000 to 200,000 clones, just over 90% of them seen once, and the ten largest clones take about 4%. Material for sequencing was blood. The V call is TRBV5-6, the J call TRBJ1-1; D gene ambiguous. The receptor's source is a woman aged 60-75 years in good health. The DNA of the CDR3 is TGTGCCAGCAGCTTCCTGGGTGCAGGGAACACTGAAGCTTTCTTT. This gives the protein CASSFLGAGNTEAFF. Based on the CDR3 plus reference TRBV5-6 and TRBJ1-1, the full variable domain is DAGVTQSPTHLIKTRGQQVTLRCSPKSGHDTVSWYQQALGQGPQFIFQYYEEEERQRGNFPDRFSGHQFPNYSSELNVNALLLGDSALYLCASSFLGAGNTEAFFGQGTRLTVV.